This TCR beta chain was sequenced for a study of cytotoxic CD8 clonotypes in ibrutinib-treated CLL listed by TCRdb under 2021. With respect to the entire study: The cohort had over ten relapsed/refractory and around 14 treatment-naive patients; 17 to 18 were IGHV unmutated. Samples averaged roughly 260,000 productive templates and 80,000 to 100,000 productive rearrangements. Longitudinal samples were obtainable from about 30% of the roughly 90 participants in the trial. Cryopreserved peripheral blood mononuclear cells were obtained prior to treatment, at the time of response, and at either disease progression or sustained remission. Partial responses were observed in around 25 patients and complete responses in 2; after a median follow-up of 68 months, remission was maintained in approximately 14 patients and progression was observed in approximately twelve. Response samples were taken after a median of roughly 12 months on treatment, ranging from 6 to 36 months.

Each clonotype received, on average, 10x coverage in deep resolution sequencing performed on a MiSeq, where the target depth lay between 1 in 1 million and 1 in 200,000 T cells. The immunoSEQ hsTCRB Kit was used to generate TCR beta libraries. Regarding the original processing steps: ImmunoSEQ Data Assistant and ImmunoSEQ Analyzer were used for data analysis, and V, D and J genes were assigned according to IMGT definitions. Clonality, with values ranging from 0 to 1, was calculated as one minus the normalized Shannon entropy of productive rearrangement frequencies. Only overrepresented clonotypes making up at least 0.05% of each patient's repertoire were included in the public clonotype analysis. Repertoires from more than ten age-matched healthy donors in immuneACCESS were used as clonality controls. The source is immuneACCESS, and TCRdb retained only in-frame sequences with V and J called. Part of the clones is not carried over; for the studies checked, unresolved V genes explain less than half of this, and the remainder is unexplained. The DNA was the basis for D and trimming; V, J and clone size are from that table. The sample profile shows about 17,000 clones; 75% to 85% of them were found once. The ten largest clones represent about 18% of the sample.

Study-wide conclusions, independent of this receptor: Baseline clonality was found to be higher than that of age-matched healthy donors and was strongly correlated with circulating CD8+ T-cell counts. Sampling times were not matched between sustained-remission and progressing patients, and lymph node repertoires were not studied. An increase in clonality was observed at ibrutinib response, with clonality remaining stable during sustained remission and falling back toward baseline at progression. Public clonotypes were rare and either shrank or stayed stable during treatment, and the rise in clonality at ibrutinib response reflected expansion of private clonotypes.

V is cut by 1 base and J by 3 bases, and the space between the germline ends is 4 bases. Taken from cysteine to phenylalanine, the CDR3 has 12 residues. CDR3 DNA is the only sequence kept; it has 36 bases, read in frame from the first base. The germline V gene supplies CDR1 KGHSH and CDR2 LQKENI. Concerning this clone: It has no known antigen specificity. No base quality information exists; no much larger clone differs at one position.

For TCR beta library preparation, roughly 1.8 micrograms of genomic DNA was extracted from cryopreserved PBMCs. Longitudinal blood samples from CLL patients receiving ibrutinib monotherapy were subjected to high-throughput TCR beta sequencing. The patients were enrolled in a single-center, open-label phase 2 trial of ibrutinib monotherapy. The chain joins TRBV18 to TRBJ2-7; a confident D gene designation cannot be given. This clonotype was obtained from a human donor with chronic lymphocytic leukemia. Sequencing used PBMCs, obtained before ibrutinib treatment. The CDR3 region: CASSPQDYEQYF. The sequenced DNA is TGTGCCAGCTCACCACAGGACTACGAGCAGTACTTC. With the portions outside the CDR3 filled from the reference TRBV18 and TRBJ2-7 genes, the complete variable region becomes NAGVMQNPRHLVRRRGQEARLRCSPMKGHSHVYWYRQLPEEGLKFMVYLQKENIIDESGMPKERFSAEFPKEGPSILRIQQVVRGDSAAYFCASSPQDYEQYFGPGTRLTVT.